Following are 27 T cell receptor beta chains from one sample sequenced in a study of PD-1 blockade in classical Hodgkin lymphoma. Every patient relapsed after autologous stem cell transplantation, and brentuximab vedotin exposure varied. By magnetic negative selection, CD4+ T cells were purified from thawed PBMCs. The data were produced by immunoSEQ multiplex PCR, yet TCRdb's version contains in-frame clones alone and is incomplete. The table has 13,000 or so clones, roughly 84% seen once. This material consisted of CD4+ T cells from blood, taken at baseline. These receptor sequences come from a human donor with classical Hodgkin lymphoma.

This clone was seen only a few times. The CDR3 DNA follows: TGTGCCAGTAGTCGGGCGGATGAGCAGTTCTTC. Translated: CASSRADEQFF. The chain couples TRBV19 to TRBJ2-1; D unclear. Germline CDR1 reads LNHDA; CDR2 reads SQIVND (reference sequence). The CDR3 is made up of 11 amino acids. V was shortened by 5 bases and J by 8 bases, with 7 bases between the two germline ends.

The count of this clone is one. The CDR3 DNA reads TGTGCCAGCAGCGTAGGGCAGGGGGCCTCCTACGAGCAGTACTTC. It codes for CASSVGQGASYEQYF. The V call is TRBV9, the J call TRBJ2-7, with 8 bases identical to TRBD1. This CDR3 is 15 amino acids long. Germline values: CDR1 SGDLS, CDR2 YYNGEE. V shed 0 bases and J 0 bases; nucleotides not matched to a gene: 2.

This clone occurred a few times. The chain employs TRBV5-1 and TRBJ1-3; D call uncertain. The CDR3 sequence is 15 residues long. CDR1 is SGHRS, CDR2 YFSETQ, per germline. Trimming removed 4 bases at V and 4 bases at J, with 15 bases between. CDR3 coding DNA: TGCGCCAGCAGCACTGAGGAGGGATCCGGAAACACCATATATTTT. Translated, it gives CASSTEEGSGNTIYF.

This clone was observed once. The chain has TRBV30 and TRBJ1-5; the D is unclear. The germline V gene encodes CDR1 GTSNPN and CDR2 SVGIG (reference sequence). Deletions cut 1 base from V and 2 bases from J, with 15 bases between. The CDR3 totals 16 residues. The CDR3 reads CAWSANGRRGNQPQHF. The CDR3 DNA follows: TGTGCCTGGAGTGCGAATGGACGAAGGGGCAATCAGCCCCAGCATTTT.

V and J are TRBV2 and TRBJ2-3, with 8 nucleotides matching TRBD1. The CDR3 runs to 14 residues. Trimming removed 8 bases from V and 6 bases from J; junction bases left unmatched: 10. Germline V lookup: CDR1 SNHLY, CDR2 FYNNEI. CDR3 residues: CASRPGTGRDTQYF. DNA for the CDR3: TGTGCCAGCCGCCCCGGGACAGGCAGGGATACGCAGTATTTT. The full variable domain, in which reference TRBV2 and TRBJ2-3 provide the parts outside the CDR3, is EPEVTQTPSHQVTQMGQEVILRCVPISNHLYFYWYRQILGQKVEFLVSFYNNEISEKSEIFDDQFSVERPDGSNFTLKIRSTKLEDSAMYFCASRPGTGRDTQYFGPGTRLTVL.

The V gene is TRBV11-2, the J gene TRBJ1-4; perhaps TRBD1 as D (6 bases). Germline V gives CDR1 SGHAT, CDR2 FQNNGV. The ends were cut back, 5 bases at V and 8 bases at J, with 21 bases in the middle. The CDR3 consists of 16 residues. The CDR3 nucleotides are TGTGCCAGCAGCCAAAAAGTGTCAGGGGAGAGAGAAAAACTGTTTTTT. As protein: CASSQKVSGEREKLFF.

The chain combines TRBV28 with TRBJ1-1; D not resolved. CDR1 is MDHEN, CDR2 SYDVKM, per germline. Trimming removed 8 bases at V and 5 bases at J, with 12 bases between. This CDR3 is 12 amino acids long. CDR3 nucleotides: TGTGCCAGCGGAAATCTTTTGACTGAAGCTTTCTTT. Its translation: CASGNLLTEAFF.

The rearrangement links TRBV11-2 to TRBJ2-3; 8 positions agree with TRBD2. Trimming took 1 base from V and 2 from J; bases not matched to a gene: 5. This CDR3 region has 16 residues. Germline V gene data show CDR1 as SGHAT and CDR2 as FQNNGV. The CDR3 DNA reads as TGTGCCAGCAGCTTAGCTGGGCGGGGGGCCACAGATACGCAGTATTTT. Its protein product is CASSLAGRGATDTQYF. Drawing the rest from reference TRBV11-2 and TRBJ2-3, the complete variable domain is EAGVAQSPRYKIIEKRQSVAFWCNPISGHATLYWYQQILGQGPKLLIQFQNNGVVDDSQLPKDRFSAERLKGVDSTLKIQPAKLEDSAVYLCASSLAGRGATDTQYFGPGTRLTVL.

The chain is built from TRBV7-2 and TRBJ1-2; no firm D call. The CDR3 has 14 amino acids. Germline values: CDR1 SGHTA, CDR2 FQGNSA. Trimming took 2 bases from V and 3 from J, leaving 10 bases between them. CDR3 loop: CASSLLTRDYGYTF. The DNA of the CDR3 is TGTGCCAGCAGCTTACTGACGAGGGACTATGGCTACACCTTC.

This clone appeared a single time. The J gene is TRBJ1-2, the V gene TRBV5-1, with D possibly TRBD1 on 5 matching bases. The CDR3 extends over 17 amino acids. Trimming removed 0 bases from V and 4 bases from J, with 19 bases in between. Looked up from germline, CDR1 is SGHRS and CDR2 is YFSETQ. The CDR3 nucleotides read TGCGCCAGCAGCTTGGATGTGTTGGGGACCTCCCCCTATGGCTACACCTTC. As protein: CASSLDVLGTSPYGYTF. Looking up the rest from reference TRBV5-1 and TRBJ1-2 gives the full variable domain: KAGVTQTPRYLIKTRGQQVTLSCSPISGHRSVSWYQQTPGQGLQFLFEYFSETQRNKGNFPGRFSGRQFSNSRSEMNVSTLELGDSALYLCASSLDVLGTSPYGYTFGSGTRLTVV.

The chain joins TRBV6-1 to TRBJ1-1; 7 nucleotides align to TRBD1. Germline CDR1 reads MNHNS; CDR2 reads SASEGT. The CDR3 has 15 residues. V trimming: 2 bases; J trimming: 6 bases; junction bases outside the gene matches: 9. CDR3: CASSELTGTGSEAFF. CDR3 nucleotides: TGTGCCAGCAGTGAATTGACAGGGACGGGATCTGAAGCTTTCTTT.

The CDR3 loop reads CASKASLTANYGYTF. The CDR3 DNA follows: TGCGCCAGCAAGGCCTCCCTGACAGCTAACTATGGCTACACCTTC. This chain joins TRBV5-1 and TRBJ1-2; D is possibly TRBD1 (5 bases). This CDR3 is built from 15 residues. With 6 bases removed from V and 0 bases from J, the gap between germline ends came to 15 bases. Germline V gene lookup returns CDR1 SGHRS and CDR2 YFSETQ.

The chain carries TRBV6-5 and TRBJ2-7; TRBD2 agrees at 10 bases. V lost 5 bases to trimming and J lost 3 bases; unmatched junction nucleotides: 4. This CDR3 spans 14 amino acids. Germline CDR1 reads MNHEY; CDR2 reads SVGAGI. For the CDR3, the DNA is TGTGCCAGCAGTCGGATAGCGGGGGGCTACGAGCAGTACTTC. This encodes CASSRIAGGYEQYF.

There are a few counts of this clone. The chain employs TRBV10-3 and TRBJ2-5; TRBD2 aligns across 15 bases. The V gene end was trimmed by 7 bases and the J gene end by 2 bases; junction bases not matched to a gene: 5. The CDR3 is 16 residues long. From germline, CDR1 is ENHRY and CDR2 SYGVKD. Here the CDR3 DNA reads TGTGCCATCACTCCGGGACTAGCGGGGGGTCAAGAGACCCAGTACTTC. Translated: CAITPGLAGGQETQYF.

With regard to this clone: At one of its ends the junction is not consistent with the germline gene, which may arise from a read error. Other DNA sequences from this sample encode an identical CDR3 as well. The rearrangement uses TRBV4-2 and TRBJ2-2; D may be TRBD2 (7 bases). Per the germline V gene, CDR1 is LGHNA and CDR2 is YNFKEQ. CDR3 size: 16 residues. The CDR3: CASSPQGRARDIELFF. The CDR3 DNA reads as TGTGCCAGCAGCCCGCAGGGGAGGGCTAGGGATATTGAGCTGTTCTTT.

V gene TRBV5-5 combines with J gene TRBJ1-5, with TRBD1 matching 7 bases. Germline CDR1 and CDR2: SGHKS and YYEKEE (reference sequence). CDR3 length equals 14 residues. V trimming: 3 bases; J trimming: 7 bases; junction bases outside the gene matches: 7. The CDR3 DNA follows: TGTGCCAGCAGCTCTACAGGGGCCGGGCAGCCCCAGCATTTT. It is translated as CASSSTGAGQPQHF.

This clone has more than one count but fewer than ten. The chain employs TRBV29-1 and TRBJ1-1; no firm D call. Germline loops: CDR1 SQVTM, CDR2 ANQGSEA. The CDR3 extends over 11 amino acids. V was pared by 6 bases and J by 3 bases, with 8 bases between. CDR3 loop: CSVLRDTEAFF. DNA for the CDR3: TGCAGCGTCCTGAGGGACACTGAAGCTTTCTTT.

The V and J genes are TRBV7-6 and TRBJ1-5, with D tentatively TRBD1 (6 bases). The length of the CDR3 is 18 residues. Trimming took off 0 bases at V and 1 base at J, with 16 bases between the two ends. Germline-derived CDR1 and CDR2 are SGHVS and FNYEAQ. The CDR3 loop is CASSLAGAGPQSNQPQHF. For the CDR3, the DNA is TGTGCCAGCAGCTTAGCGGGGGCAGGGCCACAAAGCAATCAGCCCCAGCATTTT.

The chain combines TRBV27 with TRBJ1-2; TRBD1 agrees at 8 bases. V dropped 3 bases and J dropped 7; count of bases not matched to a gene: 10. CDR3 length: 15 amino acids. Germline values: CDR1 MNHEY, CDR2 SMNVEV (reference sequence). CDR3 protein: CASSFSGGGRSGYTF. DNA for the CDR3: TGTGCCAGCAGTTTTTCAGGGGGCGGGCGGTCTGGCTACACCTTC.

This chain joins TRBV5-4 and TRBJ2-7; 13 bases are shared with TRBD2. Germline CDR1 and CDR2: SGHNT and YYREEE (reference sequence). The CDR3 extends over 15 amino acids. V was pared by 4 bases and J by 1 base, with 2 bases of the junction left unmatched. CDR3 DNA sequence: TGTGCCAGCAGCAAGACTAGCGGGGGGTCCTACGAGCAGTACTTC. It translates to CASSKTSGGSYEQYF.

The chain joins TRBV28 to TRBJ2-2, with D unclear. With 3 bases removed from V and 4 bases from J, the gap between germline ends came to 9 bases. There are 14 residues in the CDR3. The germline V gene has CDR1 MDHEN and CDR2 SYDVKM. The CDR3 nucleotides are TGTGCCAGCAGTTTGCCCGTTACCACCGGGGAGCTGTTTTTT. It is translated as CASSLPVTTGELFF.

This clone was recorded once. V and J are TRBV11-2 and TRBJ1-2; 8 bases fit TRBD1. In germline, CDR1 is SGHAT, CDR2 FQNNGV. The CDR3 length is 17 residues. Germline trimming cut 2 bases from V and 0 bases from J; bases unmatched to any gene: 8. CDR3 DNA sequence: TGTGCCAGCAGCTTACCGGACAGGGTTTCAGCTAACTATGGCTACACCTTC. It codes for CASSLPDRVSANYGYTF.

The rearrangement links TRBV5-4 to TRBJ2-7; tentatively, D is TRBD1 (6 bases). Trimming removed 4 bases from V and 1 base from J, with 15 bases in between. CDR1 and CDR2 (germline): SGHNT, YYREEE (reference sequence). The CDR3 totals 15 residues. CDR3: CASSKGHVLSYEQYF. In DNA form, the CDR3 reads TGTGCCAGCAGCAAGGGACACGTCCTATCCTACGAGCAGTACTTC.

The rearrangement uses TRBV5-1 and TRBJ1-2, with 8 nucleotides matching TRBD1. There are 14 residues in the CDR3. With 4 bases clipped from V and 3 bases from J, the junction kept 5 bases outside the gene matches. Germline CDR1 reads SGHRS; CDR2 reads YFSETQ. In nucleotides, the CDR3 is TGCGCCAGCAGCCGCCAGACAGGGGACTATGGCTACACCTTC. Translation: CASSRQTGDYGYTF.

This clone has only a few counts. J is TRBJ1-1 and V is TRBV10-3; D ambiguous. This CDR3 has 13 residues. V was pared by 3 bases and J by 1 base, with 6 bases between. Germline loops: CDR1 ENHRY, CDR2 SYGVKD. The CDR3 protein is CAISDRGNTEAFF. CDR3 nucleotides: TGTGCCATCAGTGACCGAGGGAACACTGAAGCTTTCTTT.

V and J are TRBV7-9 and TRBJ2-7; D is perhaps TRBD2 (5 bases). CDR1 and CDR2 (germline): SEHNR, FQNEAQ (reference sequence). Trimming took off 2 bases at V and 0 bases at J, with 20 bases between the two ends. The CDR3 consists of 18 residues. The CDR3 loop reads CASSLPLMAGKPSYEQYF. The CDR3 bases are TGTGCCAGCAGCTTACCCCTGATGGCGGGCAAACCCTCCTACGAGCAGTACTTC.

The CDR3 coding sequence is TGCGCCAGCTCCTCAGGGTCAGATACGCAGTATTTT. Translated: CASSSGSDTQYF. This rearrangement joins TRBV10-2 to TRBJ2-3, with a weak D call TRBD1 (5 bases). V was cut by 8 bases and J by 4 bases, with 10 bases left in between. The CDR3 is made up of 12 amino acids. Per the germline V gene, CDR1 is WSHSY and CDR2 is SAAADI.